The 20 T cell receptor beta chains below come from one sample, sequenced in a study of cytotoxic CD8 clonotypes in ibrutinib-treated CLL. TCRdb keeps only in-frame clones here, not all; method: immunoSEQ multiplex PCR. The data show some 92,000 clones, over 60% seen once. The specimen was PBMCs, collected after 24 months of ibrutinib treatment. These receptors all stem from a human donor with chronic lymphocytic leukemia.

This chain connects TRBV6-1 to TRBJ1-2; 10 bases align to TRBD1. V lost 4 bases, J lost 6 bases, and 5 bases stayed unmatched. This CDR3 contains 14 residues. Germline V gene sequence: CDR1 MNHNS, CDR2 SASEGT. In DNA, the CDR3 is TGTGCCAGCAGTGCCGACAGGGGGCGAAATGGCTACACCTTC. It is translated as CASSADRGRNGYTF.

CDR3 in amino acids: CASTGQGSSYNEQFF. The CDR3 coding sequence is TGCGCCAGCACCGGACAGGGCTCATCCTACAATGAGCAGTTCTTC. This chain links TRBV5-1 with TRBJ2-1; 8 positions agree with TRBD1. CDR1 is SGHRS, CDR2 YFSETQ, per germline. CDR3 size: 15 residues. Losses at the gene ends were 6 bases for V and 1 base for J; bases not matched to a gene: 6. The full variable domain, completed using reference TRBV5-1 and TRBJ2-1, is KAGVTQTPRYLIKTRGQQVTLSCSPISGHRSVSWYQQTPGQGLQFLFEYFSETQRNKGNFPGRFSGRQFSNSRSEMNVSTLELGDSALYLCASTGQGSSYNEQFFGPGTRLTVL.

The rearrangement links TRBV6-1 to TRBJ1-4, with TRBD1 matching 7 bases. The germline gives CDR1 MNHNS, CDR2 SASEGT. The length of the CDR3 is 16 residues. V lost 2 bases and J lost 5; bases outside the gene matches: 8. Here the CDR3 reads CASSERHRGANEKLFF. CDR3 in DNA: TGTGCCAGCAGTGAAAGGCACAGGGGCGCAAATGAAAAACTGTTTTTT.

V gene TRBV6-4 combines with J gene TRBJ1-3; TRBD1 is a possible D gene (5 bases). CDR1 is MRHNA, CDR2 SNTAGT, per germline. The CDR3 totals 17 residues. Trimming took 4 bases from V and 0 from J, leaving 16 bases between them. CDR3 protein: CASSGRDLRRSGNTIYF. CDR3 in DNA: TGTGCCAGCAGTGGCCGGGACTTAAGACGCTCTGGAAACACCATATATTTT.

V is TRBV11-2 and J is TRBJ2-7; D may be TRBD1 or TRBD2 (5 bases each). CDR3 length: 17 amino acids. Germline CDR1 reads SGHAT; CDR2 reads FQNNGV. Trimming cost V 3 bases and J 4 bases, with 22 bases left between them. CDR3 in amino acids: CASSLRAGRLLSYEQYF. The CDR3 DNA reads TGTGCCAGCAGCTTGAGGGCAGGGAGATTATTGAGTTACGAGCAGTACTTC.

The chain combines TRBV30 with TRBJ2-2; D is unresolved. This CDR3 is built from 19 residues. Germline lookup yields CDR1 GTSNPN and CDR2 SVGIG (reference sequence). Deletions cut 0 bases from V and 0 bases from J, with 20 bases between. CDR3 coding DNA: TGTGCCTGGAGTGTACGGGCGAGCCGGCGGCCTGCGAACACCGGGGAGCTGTTTTTT. Encoded protein: CAWSVRASRRPANTGELFF.

The CDR3 is CASKNSDSYEQYF. Written as DNA, the CDR3 is TGTGCCAGCAAGAACAGCGACTCCTACGAGCAGTACTTC. This chain connects TRBV6-6 to TRBJ2-7; D unresolved. This CDR3 is 13 amino acids long. Trimming took 7 bases from V and 0 from J, leaving 10 bases between them. Germline CDR1 and CDR2: MNHNY and SVGAGI (reference sequence).

This chain joins TRBV10-2 and TRBJ2-2; D gene uncertain. This CDR3 is built from 16 residues. Trimming took off 4 bases at V and 1 base at J, with 13 bases between the two ends. Germline CDR1 and CDR2: WSHSY and SAAADI. The DNA of the CDR3 is TGCGCCAGCAGTGCCCTGCGGCGGAGGAACACCGGGGAGCTGTTTTTT. This gives the protein CASSALRRRNTGELFF.

V and J are TRBV2 and TRBJ2-4; D unclear. Germline V lookup: CDR1 SNHLY, CDR2 FYNNEI. With 8 bases removed from V and 0 bases from J, the gap between germline ends came to 11 bases. CDR3 length: 14 amino acids. CDR3 protein: CASLGELAKNIQYF. The CDR3 nucleotides are TGTGCCAGCTTAGGCGAACTAGCCAAAAACATTCAGTACTTC.

The gene calls are TRBV27 and TRBJ1-5; 7 nucleotides align to TRBD1. Germline assignment: CDR1 MNHEY and CDR2 SMNVEV (reference sequence). The CDR3 length is 14 residues. V gave up 5 bases and J gave up 7 bases; unmatched junction bases: 8. CDR3 nucleotide sequence: TGTGCCAGCAGTACGATCCAGGGGGGACAGCCCCAGCATTTT. Amino acids: CASSTIQGGQPQHF.

The gene calls are TRBV6-1 and TRBJ1-2; no firm D call. Trimming took 6 bases from V and 8 from J, leaving 16 bases between them. CDR3 length equals 13 residues. The germline V gene encodes CDR1 MNHNS and CDR2 SASEGT. The chain's CDR3 is CASREHQGLGYTF. In nucleotides, the CDR3 is TGTGCCAGCAGGGAGCACCAAGGGTTAGGCTACACCTTC.

This chain connects TRBV9 to TRBJ2-3; perhaps TRBD2 as D (7 bases). From germline, CDR1 is SGDLS and CDR2 YYNGEE. The CDR3 spans 16 residues. V lost 4 bases to trimming and J lost 4 bases, with 19 bases between them. In nucleotides, the CDR3 is TGTGCCAGCAGCCCTGTAGGAGGGGGGGGGCCAGATACGCAGTATTTT. Its translation: CASSPVGGGGPDTQYF.

This rearrangement joins TRBV20-1 to TRBJ1-1; 7 bases agree with TRBD1. Germline trimming cut 6 bases from V and 7 bases from J; bases unmatched to any gene: 5. Germline CDR1 reads DFQATT; CDR2 reads SNEGSKA (reference sequence). CDR3 size: 11 residues. In nucleotides, the CDR3 is TGCAGTGCCCAGGGGGGAATTGAAGCTTTCTTT. Encoded protein: CSAQGGIEAFF.

Comments on this clone: The junction and the germline gene differ at one end; a read error may be behind it. The chain combines TRBV30 with TRBJ2-3; D is possibly TRBD2 (5 bases). The CDR3 has 12 amino acids. The germline CDR1 and CDR2 sequences are GTSNPN and SVGIG (reference sequence). The CDR3 DNA follows: TGTGCCGGGAGAAAGAACACAGATACGCAGTATTTT. Protein product: CAGRKNTDTQYF.

The chain couples TRBV30 to TRBJ2-1; 10 bases agree with TRBD2. The CDR3 is made up of 14 amino acids. The ends lost 4 bases at V and 4 bases at J; junction bases unmatched: 4. Germline V lookup: CDR1 GTSNPN, CDR2 SVGIG (reference sequence). CDR3 DNA sequence: TGTGCCTGGAATATAGCGGGAGGATACAATGAGCAGTTCTTC. This translates into CAWNIAGGYNEQFF. The full variable domain, in which reference TRBV30 and TRBJ2-1 provide the parts outside the CDR3, is SQTIHQWPATLVQPVGSPLSLECTVEGTSNPNLYWYRQAAGRGLQLLFYSVGIGQISSEVPQNLSASRPQDRQFILSSKKLLLSDSGFYLCAWNIAGGYNEQFFGPGTRLTVL.

The chain recombines TRBV11-2 with TRBJ2-1; D is perhaps TRBD1 or TRBD2 (5 bases each). Trimming left V 10 bases short and J 2 bases short, with 18 bases between. In germline, CDR1 is SGHAT, CDR2 FQNNGV. The CDR3 length is 15 residues. The CDR3 DNA reads TGTGCCACCAAAAGGGGACCCCAGACCTACAATGAGCAGTTCTTC. It codes for CATKRGPQTYNEQFF.

This chain links TRBV23-1 with TRBJ1-6; D gene ambiguous. TRBV23-1 is marked as an open reading frame, function uncertain. The CDR3 has 17 residues. The V end was cut by 8 bases, the J end by 0 bases, with 17 bases between. The CDR3: CASPLLGAYSYNSPLHF. The CDR3 coding sequence is TGCGCCAGCCCCCTTTTAGGAGCCTACTCCTATAATTCACCCCTCCACTTT.

The chain uses TRBV29-1 and TRBJ2-7, with 10 nucleotides matching TRBD1. The CDR3 runs 12 residues. Germline V gives CDR1 SQVTM, CDR2 ANQGSEA. Trimming at V came to 6 bases and at J to 2 bases, leaving 1 base not matched to a gene. CDR3 DNA sequence: TGCAGCGTCGGACAGGGGGCCTACGAGCAGTACTTC. Translating it yields CSVGQGAYEQYF.

This clone was detected a few times. The gene calls are TRBV4-1 and TRBJ1-1; the match to TRBD1 covers 10 bases. V shed 1 base and J 7 bases; nucleotides not matched to a gene: 6. Germline V lookup: CDR1 MGHRA, CDR2 YSYEKL. This CDR3 contains 15 residues. The CDR3 DNA sequence: TGCGCCAGCAGCCAAGGGGACAGGGGAATAGGTGAAGCTTTCTTT. Protein: CASSQGDRGIGEAFF.

The rearrangement links TRBV5-6 to TRBJ1-2, with TRBD1 matching over 7 bases. In germline, CDR1 is SGHDT, CDR2 YYEEEE. After removal of 0 bases from V and 4 bases from J, the junction contained 15 bases not matched to a gene. The CDR3 covers 18 residues. The CDR3 nucleotides read TGTGCCAGCAGCTTGGCAACCCGACAGGGTAGGGGAATCTATGGCTACACCTTC. Its protein product is CASSLATRQGRGIYGYTF.